The rows below give T cell receptor beta chains drawn from one sample of a study of shared clonotypes between healthy human individuals. Produced via immunoSEQ multiplex PCR; TCRdb's table is partial and in-frame only. Of some 980,000 clones in the sample, 70% to 85% are singletons; the top ten hold 1.5%. Sequenced sample: memory CD4+ T cells sorted from blood. The receptor source for this set is a man between 18 and 29 years old in good health. CDR3s include the opening cysteine and the closing phenylalanine or tryptophan. The order of the fields is V gene, J gene, clone size, D gene, CDR3 DNA, CDR3 protein. The D gene is left open where the match is weak. The size of a clone is reported for some rows only, either as once, few or many, or as a class for expanded clones.

>TRBV7-2|TRBJ1-6|many|NA
TGTGCCAGCAGCTTAGCGGGCAGGGGCGTTAATTCACCCCTCCACTTT
CASSLAGRGVNSPLHF
>TRBV7-9|TRBJ1-6|NA|NA
TGTGCCAGCAGCATACTTAATTCACCCCTCCACTTT
CASSILNSPLHF
>TRBV4-2|TRBJ1-3|NA|NA
TGTGCCAGCAGCCAAGAATCCGTTCCTACTGGAAACACCATATATTTT
CASSQESVPTGNTIYF
>TRBV10-2|TRBJ2-7|NA|TRBD2
TGCGCCAGCAGTGAGCTCCGGGAGGGCCTGTACGAGCAGTACTTC
CASSELREGLYEQYF
>TRBV30|TRBJ2-1|once|TRBD2
TGTGCCTGGAGTCCGGGGGGGGCCGACAATGAGCAGTTCTTC
CAWSPGGADNEQFF
>TRBV30|TRBJ1-5|NA|NA
TGTGCCTGGGCAGGGGTTAGCAATCAGCCCCAGCATTTT
CAWAGVSNQPQHF
>TRBV7-8|TRBJ1-6|few|NA
TGTGCCGTTGACGGAGGCAATTCACCCCTCCACTTT
CAVDGGNSPLHF
>TRBV19|TRBJ2-1|few|NA
TGTGCCAGTAGTATAGAGGGGGCTGCCTACAATGAGCAGTTCTTC
CASSIEGAAYNEQFF
>TRBV2|TRBJ2-2|NA|TRBD2
TGTGCCAGCAGTTTACTAGCGGGGTCCGGGGAGCTGTTTTTT
CASSLLAGSGELFF
>TRBV14|TRBJ2-3|NA|NA
TGTGCCAGTTCGATCAGGGGCACAGATACGCAGTATTTT
CASSIRGTDTQYF
>TRBV11-2|TRBJ2-5|NA|NA
TGTGCCAGCAGCTTAGACCCGACACGCTTGGAGACCCAGTACTTC
CASSLDPTRLETQYF
>TRBV2|TRBJ1-1|few|TRBD1
TGTGCCAGCAGAACAGGGGGTGAAGCTTTCTTT
CASRTGGEAFF
>TRBV7-2|TRBJ2-3|NA|NA
TGTGCCAGCAGCACCCCAGGGGGGGCAGGGAAAGATACGCAGTATTTT
CASSTPGGAGKDTQYF
>TRBV5-1|TRBJ2-5|NA|TRBD1
TGCGCCAGCAGCTTAGGGACAGGGGTACAAGAGACCCAGTACTTC
CASSLGTGVQETQYF
>TRBV21-1|TRBJ2-3|NA|NA
TGTGCCAGTTGGGCAGGGAAGACAGATACGCAGTATTTT
CASWAGKTDTQYF
>TRBV9|TRBJ2-1|NA|NA
TGTGCCAGCAGCGTAGGAGGTTCGCGGAGCTCCTACAATGAGCAGTTCTTC
CASSVGGSRSSYNEQFF
>TRBV6-4|TRBJ1-2|NA|NA
TGTGCCAGCAGTGACGGGTTTGGGCCACTAATGGGCGGCTACACCTTC
CASSDGFGPLMGGYTF
>TRBV5-1|TRBJ2-5|NA|NA
TGCGCCAGCAGCGGGCGGTCATTACAAGAGACCCAGTACTTC
CASSGRSLQETQYF
>TRBV18|TRBJ2-1|NA|TRBD2
TGTGCCAGCTCACCAACGGGACTAGCGGGAGTCGATGAGCAGTTCTTC
CASSPTGLAGVDEQFF
>TRBV10-2|TRBJ1-2|NA|NA
TGCGCCAGCAGTGAGTCTACCTTTGGAGGTCCCCTCTTC
CASSESTFGGPLF
>TRBV13|TRBJ2-3|NA|NA
TGTGCCAGCAGCTTTGGGGGACACGTTAGCACAGATACGCAGTATTTT
CASSFGGHVSTDTQYF
>TRBV28|TRBJ2-1|NA|NA
TGTGCCAGCACCCGCGGCTGGACCATTTTCTTC
CASTRGWTIFF
>TRBV27|TRBJ2-1|NA|TRBD1
TGTGCCAGCAGTTCGACAGGGTGGGACAACAATGAGCAGTTCTTC
CASSSTGWDNNEQFF
>TRBV28|TRBJ2-7|few|NA
TGTGCCAGCAGTCGTAATTCCCGCTACGAGCAGTACTTC
CASSRNSRYEQYF
>TRBV6-5|TRBJ2-7|NA|TRBD1
TGTGCCAGCACTACCGGGACAGGCCTAAACGAGCAGTACTTC
CASTTGTGLNEQYF
>TRBV5-1|TRBJ2-7|once|NA
TGCGCCAGCAGCTTGGCCCAGGGGGGACAGTACGAGCAGTACTTC
CASSLAQGGQYEQYF
>TRBV4-1|TRBJ1-5|NA|NA
TGCGCCAGCAGCCGCGGTGGGGAGGGGAATAGCAATCAGCCCCAGCATTTT
CASSRGGEGNSNQPQHF
>TRBV6-1|TRBJ2-5|NA|NA
TGTGCCAGCCGTGGAATTAGGGGGACCCAGTACTTC
CASRGIRGTQYF
>TRBV2|TRBJ1-6|NA|NA
TGTGCCAGCAGTGACGGACGGAGGAACTATAATTCACCCCTCCACTTT
CASSDGRRNYNSPLHF
>TRBV4-3|TRBJ2-1|NA|NA
TGCGCCAGCAGCCAAGATTCCGCGGTGGCCTACAATGAGCAGTTCTTC
CASSQDSAVAYNEQFF
>TRBV5-1|TRBJ2-1|NA|TRBD2
TGCGCCAGCAGCTTTTTAGCGGGAGGGTTAGGTAATGAGCAGTTCTTC
CASSFLAGGLGNEQFF
>TRBV6-6|TRBJ2-3|NA|NA
TGTGCCAGCACGGACCAGGGGCTGGTAGGAACAGATACGCAGTATTTT
CASTDQGLVGTDTQYF
>TRBV5-1|TRBJ2-3|NA|TRBD2
TGCGCCAGCAGCGCCGGGACTAGTACTAGCACAGATACGCAGTATTTT
CASSAGTSTSTDTQYF
>TRBV28|TRBJ1-1|NA|NA
TGTGCCAGCAGTAAAGCAGGGGCAGGGTACACTGAAGCTTTCTTT
CASSKAGAGYTEAFF
>TRBV7-2|TRBJ1-6|NA|NA
TGTGCCAGCAGCGAACGATCTTATAATTCACCCCTCCACTTT
CASSERSYNSPLHF
>TRBV28|TRBJ1-1|NA|NA
TGTGCCAGCAGCTATGGGGGGTACGGCACTGAAGCTTTCTTT
CASSYGGYGTEAFF
>TRBV10-3|TRBJ2-2|NA|NA
TGTGCCATCAGTGAGCCAGGGGAGTCCGGGGAGCTGTTTTTT
CAISEPGESGELFF
>TRBV7-9|TRBJ2-4|NA|NA
TGTGCCAGCAGCAACTGGGACACCACCAAAAACATTCAGTACTTC
CASSNWDTTKNIQYF
>TRBV11-2|TRBJ2-2|NA|TRBD1
TGTGCCAGCAGCTTAGCCGGACAGGGCGTATCCGGGGAGCTGTTTTTT
CASSLAGQGVSGELFF
>TRBV7-2|TRBJ1-5|once|NA
TGTGCCAGCAGCTCGGCGGGCTCTCAGCCCCAGCATTTT
CASSSAGSQPQHF
>TRBV19|TRBJ1-4|NA|NA
TGTGCCAGTAGTATAGAGTCGGGGGCGCGTGGAAAACTGTTTTTT
CASSIESGARGKLFF
>TRBV5-1|TRBJ2-5|once|TRBD2
TGCGCCAGCAGCCAGGGACTAGCGGGAGGTAGTAGAGAGACCCAGTACTTC
CASSQGLAGGSRETQYF
>TRBV4-1|TRBJ1-6|NA|NA
TGCGCCAGCAGCCGCGGGGAGGGAACATCAAATTCACCCCTCCACTTT
CASSRGEGTSNSPLHF
>TRBV4-2|TRBJ1-4|NA|NA
TGTGCCAGCGGGACGGCGGGGGCATCGGGAGAAAAACTGTTTTTT
CASGTAGASGEKLFF
>TRBV18|TRBJ2-7|NA|TRBD2
TGTGCCAGCTCACCAGGGACTAGCGGGGGGAAGTACGAGCAGTACTTC
CASSPGTSGGKYEQYF
>TRBV19|TRBJ1-1|NA|TRBD1
TGTGCCAGGGGGACAGTGATGAACACTGAAGCTTTCTTT
CARGTVMNTEAFF
>TRBV28|TRBJ1-5|few|TRBD1
TGTGCCAGCTCCGGGACAGGTATCAATCAGCCCCAGCATTTT
CASSGTGINQPQHF
>TRBV5-1|TRBJ2-7|NA|NA
TGCGCCAGCAGCCCCGGGGGAGGAGGCGAGCAGTACTTC
CASSPGGGGEQYF
>TRBV9|TRBJ1-6|NA|TRBD1
TGTGCCAGCAGCGGCAAACAGGGGAAAAATAATTCACCCCTCCACTTT
CASSGKQGKNNSPLHF